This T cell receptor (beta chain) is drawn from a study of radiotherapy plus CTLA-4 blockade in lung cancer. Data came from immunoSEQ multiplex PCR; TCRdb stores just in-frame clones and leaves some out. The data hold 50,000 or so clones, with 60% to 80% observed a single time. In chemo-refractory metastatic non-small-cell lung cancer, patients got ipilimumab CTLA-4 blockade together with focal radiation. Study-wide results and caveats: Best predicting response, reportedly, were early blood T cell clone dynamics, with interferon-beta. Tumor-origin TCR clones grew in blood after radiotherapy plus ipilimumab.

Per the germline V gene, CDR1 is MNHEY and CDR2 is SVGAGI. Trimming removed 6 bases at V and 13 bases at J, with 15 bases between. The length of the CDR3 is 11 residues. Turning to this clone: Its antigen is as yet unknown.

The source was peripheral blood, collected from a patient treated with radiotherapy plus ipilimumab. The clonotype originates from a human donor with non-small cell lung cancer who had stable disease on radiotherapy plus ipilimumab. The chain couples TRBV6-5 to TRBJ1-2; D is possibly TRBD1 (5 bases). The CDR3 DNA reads TGTGCCAGCAGGTCCCGGGGGAGTGCCACCTTC. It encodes CASRSRGSATF.